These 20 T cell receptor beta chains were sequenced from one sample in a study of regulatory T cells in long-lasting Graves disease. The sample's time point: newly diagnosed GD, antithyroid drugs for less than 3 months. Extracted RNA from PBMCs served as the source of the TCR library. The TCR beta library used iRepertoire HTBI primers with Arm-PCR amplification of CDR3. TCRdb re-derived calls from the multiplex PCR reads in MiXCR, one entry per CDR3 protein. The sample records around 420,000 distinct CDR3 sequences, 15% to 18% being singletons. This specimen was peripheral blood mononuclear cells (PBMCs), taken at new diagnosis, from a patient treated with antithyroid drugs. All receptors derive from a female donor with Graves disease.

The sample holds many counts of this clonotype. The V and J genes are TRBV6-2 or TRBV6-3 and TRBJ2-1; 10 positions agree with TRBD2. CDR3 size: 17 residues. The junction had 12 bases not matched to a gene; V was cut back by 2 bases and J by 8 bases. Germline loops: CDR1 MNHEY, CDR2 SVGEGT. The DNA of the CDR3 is TGTGCCAGCAGTTACATGGTTGTAGCGGGAGGTAGGGATGAGCAGTTCTTC. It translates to CASSYMVVAGGRDEQFF.

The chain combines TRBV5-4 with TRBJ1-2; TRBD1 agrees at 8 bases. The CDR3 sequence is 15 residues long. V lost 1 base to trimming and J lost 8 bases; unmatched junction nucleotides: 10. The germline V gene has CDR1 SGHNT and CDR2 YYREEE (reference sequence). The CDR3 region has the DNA TGTGCCAGCAGCTTGATTTCGGCAGGGGGCAAGGGCTACACCTTC. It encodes CASSLISAGGKGYTF.

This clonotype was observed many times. CDR3 nucleotides: TGTGCCAGCAGTTGGGCCCGAGAGGGAATAAGCAATCAGCCCCAGCATTTT. Its translation is CASSWAREGISNQPQHF. The chain couples TRBV28 to TRBJ1-5; D unresolved. This CDR3 has 17 amino acids. Looked up from germline, CDR1 is MDHEN and CDR2 is SYDVKM. V gave up 4 bases and J gave up 1 base, with 17 bases separating them.

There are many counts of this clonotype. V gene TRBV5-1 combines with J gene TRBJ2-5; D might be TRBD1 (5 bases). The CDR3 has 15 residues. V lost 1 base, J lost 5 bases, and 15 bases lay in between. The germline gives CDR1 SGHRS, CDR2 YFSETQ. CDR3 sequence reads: CASSLRQGRSETQYF. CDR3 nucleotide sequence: TGCGCCAGCAGCTTGCGCCAGGGTAGAAGTGAGACCCAGTACTTC.

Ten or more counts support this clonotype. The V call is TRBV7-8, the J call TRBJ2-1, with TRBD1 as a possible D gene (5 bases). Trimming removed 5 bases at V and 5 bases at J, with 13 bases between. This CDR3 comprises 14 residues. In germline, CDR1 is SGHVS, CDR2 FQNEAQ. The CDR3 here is CASSHSLRDNEQFF. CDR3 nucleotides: TGTGCCAGCAGCCATTCCCTCAGGGACAATGAGCAGTTCTTC.

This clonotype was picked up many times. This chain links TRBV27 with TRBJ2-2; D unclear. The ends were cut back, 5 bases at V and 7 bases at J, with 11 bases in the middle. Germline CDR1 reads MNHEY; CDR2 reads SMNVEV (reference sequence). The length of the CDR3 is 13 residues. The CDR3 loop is CASSLGWSGELFF. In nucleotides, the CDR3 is TGTGCCAGCAGTCTCGGGTGGAGCGGGGAGCTGTTTTTT.

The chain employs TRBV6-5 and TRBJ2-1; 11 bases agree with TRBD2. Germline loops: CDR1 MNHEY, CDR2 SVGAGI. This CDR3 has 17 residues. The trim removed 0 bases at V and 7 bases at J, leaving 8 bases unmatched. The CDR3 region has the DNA TGTGCCAGCAGTTACTCCCAAGCTAGCGGGAGGAGTAATGAGCAGTTCTTC. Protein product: CASSYSQASGRSNEQFF.

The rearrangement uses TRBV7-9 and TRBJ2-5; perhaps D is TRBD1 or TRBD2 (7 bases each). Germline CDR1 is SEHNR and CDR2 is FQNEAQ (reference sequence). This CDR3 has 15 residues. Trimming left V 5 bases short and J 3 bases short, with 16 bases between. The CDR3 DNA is TGTGCCAGCAGCCCCCAGACAGGGAGGGAAGAGACCCAGTACTTC. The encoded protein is CASSPQTGREETQYF.

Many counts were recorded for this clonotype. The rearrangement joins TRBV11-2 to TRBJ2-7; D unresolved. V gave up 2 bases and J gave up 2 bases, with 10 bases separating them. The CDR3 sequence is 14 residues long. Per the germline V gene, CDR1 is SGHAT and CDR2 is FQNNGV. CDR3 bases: TGTGCCAGCAGCTTAAAACGGCTGACCTACGAGCAGTACTTC. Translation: CASSLKRLTYEQYF.

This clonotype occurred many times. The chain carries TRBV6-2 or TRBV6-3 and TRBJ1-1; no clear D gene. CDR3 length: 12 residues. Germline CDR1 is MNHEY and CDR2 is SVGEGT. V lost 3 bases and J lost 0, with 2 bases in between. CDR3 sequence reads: CASSYLNTEAFF. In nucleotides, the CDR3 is TGTGCCAGCAGTTATTTGAACACTGAAGCTTTCTTT.

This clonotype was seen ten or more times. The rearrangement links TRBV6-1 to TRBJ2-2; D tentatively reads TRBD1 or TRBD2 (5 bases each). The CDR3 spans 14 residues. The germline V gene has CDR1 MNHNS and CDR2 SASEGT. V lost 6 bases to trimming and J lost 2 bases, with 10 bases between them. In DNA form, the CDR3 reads TGTGCCAGCAGCCAGGGACCCAACACCGGGGAGCTGTTTTTT. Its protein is CASSQGPNTGELFF.

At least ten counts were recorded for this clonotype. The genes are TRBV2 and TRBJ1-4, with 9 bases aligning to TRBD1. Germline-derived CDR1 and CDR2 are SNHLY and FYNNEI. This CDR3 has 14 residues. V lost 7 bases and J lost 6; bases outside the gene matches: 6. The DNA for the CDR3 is TGTGCCAGCATTCCCGGGACAGGGTATGAAAAACTGTTTTTT. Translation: CASIPGTGYEKLFF. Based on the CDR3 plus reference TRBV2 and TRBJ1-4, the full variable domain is EPEVTQTPSHQVTQMGQEVILRCVPISNHLYFYWYRQILGQKVEFLVSFYNNEISEKSEIFDDQFSVERPDGSNFTLKIRSTKLEDSAMYFCASIPGTGYEKLFFGSGTQLSVL.

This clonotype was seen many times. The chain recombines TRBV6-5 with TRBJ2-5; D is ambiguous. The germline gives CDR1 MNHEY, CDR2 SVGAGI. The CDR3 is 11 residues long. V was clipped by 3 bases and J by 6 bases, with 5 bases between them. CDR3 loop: CASSYLKTQYF. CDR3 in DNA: TGTGCCAGCAGTTATCTAAAGACCCAGTACTTC.

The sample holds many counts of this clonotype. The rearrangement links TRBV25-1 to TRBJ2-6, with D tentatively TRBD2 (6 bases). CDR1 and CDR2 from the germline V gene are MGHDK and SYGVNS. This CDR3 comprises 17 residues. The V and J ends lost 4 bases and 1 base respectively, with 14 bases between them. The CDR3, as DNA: TGTGCCAGCAGTGCTCCACCGGGAGCTTCTGGGGCCAACGTCCTGACTTTC. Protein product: CASSAPPGASGANVLTF. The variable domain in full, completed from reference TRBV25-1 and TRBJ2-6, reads EADIYQTPRYLVIGTGKKITLECSQTMGHDKMYWYQQDPGMELHLIHYSYGVNSTEKGDLSSESTVSRIRTEHFPLTLESARPSHTSQYLCASSAPPGASGANVLTFGAGSRLTVL.

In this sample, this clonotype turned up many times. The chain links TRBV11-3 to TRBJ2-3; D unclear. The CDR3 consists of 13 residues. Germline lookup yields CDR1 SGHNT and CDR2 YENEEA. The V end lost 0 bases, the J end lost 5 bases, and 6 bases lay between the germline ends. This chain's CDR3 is CASSLEAGDTQYF. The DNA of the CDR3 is TGTGCCAGCAGCTTAGAAGCAGGAGATACGCAGTATTTT.

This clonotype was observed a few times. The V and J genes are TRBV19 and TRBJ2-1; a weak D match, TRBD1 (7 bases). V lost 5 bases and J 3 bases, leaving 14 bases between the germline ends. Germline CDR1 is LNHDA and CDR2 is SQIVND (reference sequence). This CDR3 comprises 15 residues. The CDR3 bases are TGTGCCAGTAGTGTTGCGGGACAGCACTACAATGAGCAGTTCTTC. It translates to CASSVAGQHYNEQFF.

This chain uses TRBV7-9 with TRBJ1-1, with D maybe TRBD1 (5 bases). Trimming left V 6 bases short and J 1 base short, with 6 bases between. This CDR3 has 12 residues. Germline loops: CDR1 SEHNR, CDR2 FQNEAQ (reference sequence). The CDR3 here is CASRQANTEAFF. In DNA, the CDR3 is TGTGCCAGCAGACAGGCGAACACTGAAGCTTTCTTT. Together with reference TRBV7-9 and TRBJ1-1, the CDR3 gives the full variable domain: DTGVSQNPRHKITKRGQNVTFRCDPISEHNRLYWYRQTLGQGPEFLTYFQNEAQLEKSRLLSDRFSAERPKGSFSTLEIQRTEQGDSAMYLCASRQANTEAFFGQGTRLTVV.

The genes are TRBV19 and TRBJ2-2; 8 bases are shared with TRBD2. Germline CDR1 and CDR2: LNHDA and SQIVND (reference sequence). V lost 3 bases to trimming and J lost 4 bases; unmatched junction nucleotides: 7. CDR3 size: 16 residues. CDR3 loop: CASSIDAGGSTGELFF. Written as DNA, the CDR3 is TGTGCCAGTAGTATTGACGCGGGAGGAAGCACCGGGGAGCTGTTTTTT. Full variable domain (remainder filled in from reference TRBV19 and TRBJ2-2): DGGITQSPKYLFRKEGQNVTLSCEQNLNHDAMYWYRQDPGQGLRLIYYSQIVNDFQKGDIAEGYSVSREKKESFPLTVTSAQKNPTAFYLCASSIDAGGSTGELFFGEGSRLTVL.

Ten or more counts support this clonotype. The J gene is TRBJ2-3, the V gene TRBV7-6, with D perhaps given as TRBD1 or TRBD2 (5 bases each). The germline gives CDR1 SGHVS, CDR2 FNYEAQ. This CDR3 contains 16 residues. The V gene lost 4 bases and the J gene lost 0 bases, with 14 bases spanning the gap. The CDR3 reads CASSSRWGSSTDTQYF. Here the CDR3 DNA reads TGTGCCAGCAGCTCCAGGTGGGGGTCTAGCACAGATACGCAGTATTTT.

CDR3 in amino acids: CAWNRAARKNEKLFF. Written as DNA, the CDR3 is TGTGCCTGGAACCGGGCTGCGAGGAAGAATGAAAAACTGTTTTTT. The V and J genes are TRBV30 and TRBJ1-4; D uncertain. The CDR3 length is 15 residues. V was pared by 4 bases and J by 5 bases, with 17 bases between. Looked up from germline, CDR1 is GTSNPN and CDR2 is SVGIG (reference sequence).